This TCR beta chain was captured in a study of T cell responses to AZD1222 COVID-19 vaccine. Trimming cost V 3 bases and J 1 base, with 12 bases left between them. In germline, CDR1 is LNHNV, CDR2 YYDKDF (reference sequence). There are 16 residues in the CDR3. Points from the study as a whole: Following two doses of AZD1222, Spike-specific TCR breadth and depth rose. The study sampled repertoires only after the peak T cell response. Just a handful of AZD1222 recipients were seropositive at baseline. A mostly white British donor set with more females was recruited, and clonal diversity was possibly underestimated.

Generated by immunoSEQ multiplex PCR, the TCRdb table keeps only in-frame clones and is missing some. The table has roughly 140,000 clones, approximately 88% seen once. A note on this clone: The target antigen is unknown.

This specimen was peripheral blood, taken on day 0 of MenACWY control vaccination. The chain joins TRBV15 to TRBJ1-4; D gene ambiguous. The clonotype comes from an adult in good health. CDR3 DNA: TGTGCCACCAGCAGGCCTCGGGGTAGAACTAATGAAAAACTGTTTTTT. Encoded protein: CATSRPRGRTNEKLFF.